Each of the 21 T cell receptor beta chains below was sequenced from the same sample in a study of blood T cells in healthy people across ages. For the second PCR, which ran for about 7 to 11 cycles, a sample-barcoded 5' primer and a J-beta primer mix were used. A single record per CDR3 protein comes from TCRdb applying MiXCR to the 5' RACE reads. The sample has about 680,000 distinct CDR3 sequences, 49% seen once. The sample taken for sequencing was blood. The receptor source for this set is a woman aged 55-70 years in good health.

The rearrangement links TRBV6-2 or TRBV6-3 to TRBJ1-2; possible D gene TRBD1, 6 bases. CDR3 length equals 13 residues. The V end was cut by 6 bases, the J end by 5 bases, with 13 bases between. CDR1 and CDR2 (germline): MNHEY, SVGEGT. In DNA form, the CDR3 reads TGTGCCAGCAGGATTACAGGGACTTATGGCTACACCTTC. It encodes CASRITGTYGYTF.

This rearrangement joins TRBV28 to TRBJ2-5; 7 positions match TRBD1. CDR1 is MDHEN, CDR2 SYDVKM, per germline. CDR3 length: 14 amino acids. The ends lost 6 bases at V and 3 bases at J; junction bases unmatched: 7. CDR3 nucleotide sequence: TGTGCCAGCAGGAAAGGAGACAGGGAAGAGACCCAGTACTTC. Translating it yields CASRKGDREETQYF.

The chain couples TRBV7-2 to TRBJ2-4; D may be TRBD1 (6 bases). This CDR3 comprises 16 residues. Looked up from germline, CDR1 is SGHTA and CDR2 is FQGNSA. Trimming took off 5 bases at V and 2 bases at J, with 16 bases between the two ends. The CDR3, as DNA: TGTGCCAGCAGCCCGAGTCCAACAGGGACCAAAAACATTCAGTACTTC. Its protein is CASSPSPTGTKNIQYF.

The table lists this clonotype with a few counts. The genes are TRBV29-1 and TRBJ2-1, with 12 bases fitting TRBD1. The CDR3 is 12 residues long. Trimming took 7 bases from V and 10 from J; bases not matched to a gene: 5. The germline CDR1 and CDR2 sequences are SQVTM and ANQGSEA. CDR3 DNA sequence: TGCAGCGGGGGACAGGGGGCTGGCGAGCAGTTCTTC. Amino acid sequence: CSGGQGAGEQFF.

The genes are TRBV29-1 and TRBJ2-1; TRBD1 aligns across 8 bases. This CDR3 has 15 residues. Trimming at V came to 4 bases and at J to 7 bases, leaving 12 bases not matched to a gene. CDR1 and CDR2 from the germline V gene are SQVTM and ANQGSEA. Here the CDR3 reads CSVGTGSGHLNEQFF. In DNA form, the CDR3 reads TGCAGCGTTGGGACAGGGAGCGGGCATCTAAATGAGCAGTTCTTC.

The rearrangement joins TRBV27 to TRBJ2-1, with D perhaps TRBD1 (5 bases). Germline lookup yields CDR1 MNHEY and CDR2 SMNVEV (reference sequence). Trimming shortened V by 10 bases and J by 1 base, and 14 bases separated the two germline ends. The CDR3 is 14 residues long. DNA for the CDR3: TGTGCCATCAAGAGGCAGGGTTCCTACAATGAGCAGTTCTTC. Translation: CAIKRQGSYNEQFF.

This chain connects TRBV20-1 to TRBJ2-1, with 9 bases fitting TRBD2. Per the germline V gene, CDR1 is DFQATT and CDR2 is SNEGSKA (reference sequence). The CDR3 has 15 amino acids. With V trimmed by 4 bases and J by 6 bases, 10 bases remained unmatched. Here the CDR3 DNA reads TGCAGTGCTAAGCTAACAGGACTAGCGCCCAATGAGCAGTTCTTC. Translating it yields CSAKLTGLAPNEQFF.

This chain joins TRBV7-3 and TRBJ2-6; possible D gene TRBD2, 6 bases. The germline gives CDR1 SGHTA, CDR2 FQGTGA. The CDR3 runs to 18 residues. V was shortened by 4 bases and J by 1 base, with 17 bases between the two germline ends. The CDR3, as DNA: TGTGCCAGCAGCTCCCCCGCTCGGGGGTCTTCTGGGGCCAACGTCCTGACTTTC. Translating it yields CASSSPARGSSGANVLTF.

This clonotype showed up just a few times. The chain uses TRBV9 and TRBJ1-2; TRBD1 is a possible D gene (5 bases). Germline CDR1 and CDR2: SGDLS and YYNGEE. V lost 5 bases and J 0 bases, leaving 17 bases between the germline ends. This CDR3 is built from 16 residues. DNA for the CDR3: TGTGCCAGCAGTGAAGGGGTGCTGACAGCTAACTATGGCTACACCTTC. It specifies CASSEGVLTANYGYTF.

J is TRBJ2-2 and V is TRBV7-3; no definite D call. V was trimmed by 5 bases and J by 5 bases, leaving 9 bases between them. The CDR3 is 13 residues long. CDR1 is SGHTA and CDR2 is FQGTGA in the germline V gene. CDR3 amino acids: CASSLYITGELFF. Written as DNA, the CDR3 is TGTGCCAGCAGCCTCTACATAACCGGGGAGCTGTTTTTT.

The V call is TRBV28, the J call TRBJ1-5, with 9 bases aligning to TRBD1. This CDR3 is 13 amino acids long. V trimming: 5 bases; J trimming: 5 bases; junction bases outside the gene matches: 1. Germline-derived CDR1 and CDR2 are MDHEN and SYDVKM. The CDR3 is CASSGTGHQPQHF. The CDR3 bases are TGTGCCAGCAGTGGGACAGGGCATCAGCCCCAGCATTTT.

The chain joins TRBV3-1 to TRBJ2-1, with D unclear. CDR3 length: 14 residues. The V end lost 0 bases, the J end lost 6 bases, and 9 bases lay between the germline ends. Germline CDR1 LGHDT, CDR2 YNNKEL (reference sequence). The CDR3 DNA reads TGTGCCAGCAGCCAAGATATATCCCGCAATGAGCAGTTCTTC. Translated: CASSQDISRNEQFF.

Comment on this clonotype: A much bigger clone sits one base away, suggesting this may be a read error. The gene calls are TRBV12-3 or TRBV12-4 and TRBJ1-2; 7 bases fit TRBD1. After removal of 4 bases from V and 5 bases from J, the junction contained 4 bases not matched to a gene. The CDR3 has 13 amino acids. CDR3 DNA: TGTGCCAGCAGTTGCGGGACAGTTTATGGCTACACCTTC. Encoded protein: CASSCGTVYGYTF.

The chain joins TRBV20-1 to TRBJ2-1; 7 bases line up with TRBD1. In germline, CDR1 is DFQATT, CDR2 SNEGSKA (reference sequence). J lost 6 bases, V lost 7 bases, and 6 bases had no gene match. The CDR3 has 12 amino acids. CDR3 DNA sequence: TGCAGTGTGAGGGGGCTGAGCAATGAGCAGTTCTTC. This sequence encodes CSVRGLSNEQFF.

On this clonotype itself: A much larger clone differs from this one at a single base, so this may be a read error. This rearrangement joins TRBV20-1 to TRBJ2-5; 8 bases align to TRBD2. This CDR3 region has 11 residues. Germline CDR1 reads DFQATT; CDR2 reads SNEGSKA (reference sequence). Losses at the gene ends were 7 bases for V and 7 bases for J; bases not matched to a gene: 5. The CDR3 loop is CSEGRGGTQYF. Written as DNA, the CDR3 is TGCAGTGAAGGTCGGGGGGGGACCCAGTACTTC.

The CDR3 DNA reads TGTGCCAGCAGCTCTTGGACAGGGGGCGGAAACGAGCAGTACTTC. As protein: CASSSWTGGGNEQYF. This sequence joins TRBV3-1 and TRBJ2-5, with 11 bases that match TRBD1. The assigned J gene may be wrong: the sequence end matches TRBJ2-7 better. Per germline, CDR1 LGHDT and CDR2 YNNKEL (reference sequence). This CDR3 has 15 amino acids.

In nucleotides, the CDR3 is TGCGCCAGCAGCCAAGATATTAACACAGATACGCAGTATTTT. It yields the protein CASSQDINTDTQYF. J is TRBJ2-3 and V is TRBV4-3; unclear D gene. This CDR3 is 14 amino acids long. Trimming pared 0 bases from V and 2 bases from J, leaving 6 bases between. Looked up from germline, CDR1 is LGHNA and CDR2 is YSLEER.

This clonotype was observed a few times. CDR3 coding DNA: TGTGCCAGCAGCGTACTCGCGGGGGACCTTTACGAGCAGTACTTC. Protein product: CASSVLAGDLYEQYF. V gene TRBV9 combines with J gene TRBJ2-7; TRBD2 matches 7 bases. CDR1 is SGDLS and CDR2 is YYNGEE in the germline V gene. This CDR3 has 15 amino acids. Trimming cost V 1 base and J 4 bases; bases outside gene matches: 8.

The chain has TRBV30 and TRBJ2-7; the D gene could be TRBD1 or TRBD2 (5 bases each). Per germline, CDR1 GTSNPN and CDR2 SVGIG (reference sequence). V lost 1 base to trimming and J lost 0 bases, with 13 bases between them. The CDR3 is 15 residues long. CDR3 sequence reads: CAWSGRGVISYEQYF. For the CDR3, the DNA is TGTGCCTGGAGTGGCAGAGGGGTTATCTCCTACGAGCAGTACTTC.

This chain connects TRBV20-1 to TRBJ2-3, with 12 bases identical to TRBD2. Germline V gene lookup returns CDR1 DFQATT and CDR2 SNEGSKA (reference sequence). The CDR3 covers 16 residues. The junction had 9 bases not matched to a gene; V was cut back by 6 bases and J by 2 bases. CDR3 in amino acids: CSAVPGTSGLTDTQYF. The DNA for the CDR3 is TGCAGTGCGGTACCCGGGACTAGCGGGCTCACAGATACGCAGTATTTT.

V and J are TRBV7-2 and TRBJ1-5; possibly TRBD1 for D (5 bases). Germline CDR1 SGHTA, CDR2 FQGNSA. Trimming took 1 base from V and 5 from J, leaving 12 bases between them. CDR3 size: 15 residues. CDR3 nucleotide sequence: TGTGCCAGCAGCTTAGTATGGGGGGAGGATCAGCCCCAGCATTTT. Amino acid sequence: CASSLVWGEDQPQHF.